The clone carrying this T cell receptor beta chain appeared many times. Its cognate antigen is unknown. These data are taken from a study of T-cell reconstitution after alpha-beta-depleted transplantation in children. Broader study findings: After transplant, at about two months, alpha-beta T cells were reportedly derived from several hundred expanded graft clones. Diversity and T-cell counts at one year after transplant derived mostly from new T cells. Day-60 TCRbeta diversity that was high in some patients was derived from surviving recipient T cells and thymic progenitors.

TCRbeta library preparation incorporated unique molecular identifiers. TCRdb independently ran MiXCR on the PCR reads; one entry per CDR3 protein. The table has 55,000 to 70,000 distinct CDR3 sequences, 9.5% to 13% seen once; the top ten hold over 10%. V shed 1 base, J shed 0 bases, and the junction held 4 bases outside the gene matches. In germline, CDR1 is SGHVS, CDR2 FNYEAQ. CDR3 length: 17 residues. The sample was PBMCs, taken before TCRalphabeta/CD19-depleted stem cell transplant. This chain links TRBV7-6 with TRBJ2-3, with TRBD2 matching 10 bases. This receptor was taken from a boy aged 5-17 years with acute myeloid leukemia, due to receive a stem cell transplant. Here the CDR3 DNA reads TGTGCCAGCAGCTTAGACCGGACTAGCGGTAGCACAGATACGCAGTATTTT. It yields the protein CASSLDRTSGSTDTQYF.